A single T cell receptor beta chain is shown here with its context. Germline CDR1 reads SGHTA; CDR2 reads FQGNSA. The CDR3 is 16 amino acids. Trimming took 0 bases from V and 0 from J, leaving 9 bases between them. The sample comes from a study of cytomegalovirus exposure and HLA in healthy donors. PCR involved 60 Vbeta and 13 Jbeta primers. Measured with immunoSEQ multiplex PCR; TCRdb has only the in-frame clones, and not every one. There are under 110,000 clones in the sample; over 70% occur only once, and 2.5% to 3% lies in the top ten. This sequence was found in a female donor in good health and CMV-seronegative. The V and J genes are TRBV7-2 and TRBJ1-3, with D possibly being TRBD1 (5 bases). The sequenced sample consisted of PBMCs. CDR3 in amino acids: CASSLAGASSGNTIYF. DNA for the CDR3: TGTGCCAGCAGCTTAGCAGGGGCTAGCTCTGGAAACACCATATATTTT. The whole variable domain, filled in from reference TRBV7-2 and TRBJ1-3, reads GAGVSQSPSNKVTEKGKDVELRCDPISGHTALYWYRQSLGQGLEFLIYFQGNSAPDKSGLPSDRFSAERTGGSVSTLTIQRTQQEDSAVYLCASSLAGASSGNTIYFGEGSWLTVV.